A single sample gave rise to the 5 T cell receptor beta chains below, sequenced in a study of blood T cell repertoires in COVID-19. Some clones are missing from TCRdb's copy, which holds only in-frame ones; the method was immunoSEQ multiplex PCR. The table shows roughly 140,000 clones, with around 89% occurring only once. The sample was PBMCs or T cells enriched from blood (not recorded which). The receptors originated from a young woman with acute COVID-19.

The V call is TRBV7-9, the J call TRBJ1-1; D is perhaps TRBD1 (5 bases). CDR1 SEHNR and CDR2 FQNEAQ come from the germline V gene (reference sequence). V lost 5 bases, J lost 1 base, and 17 bases lay in between. This CDR3 has 16 amino acids. DNA of the CDR3: TGTGCCAGCAGCCCACGTAACGGGGGAGGGAACACTGAAGCTTTCTTT. It is translated as CASSPRNGGGNTEAFF.

V is TRBV27 and J is TRBJ2-7, with 12 nucleotides matching TRBD2. The CDR3 totals 16 residues. The germline gives CDR1 MNHEY, CDR2 SMNVEV (reference sequence). Trimming took 3 bases from V and 4 from J; bases not matched to a gene: 7. The CDR3, as DNA: TGTGCCAGCAGTTTTGTCCTAGCGGGAGGGCCGTACGAGCAGTACTTC. It translates to CASSFVLAGGPYEQYF.

This clone occurred once. This sequence joins TRBV18 and TRBJ2-7; D might be TRBD1 (6 bases). The ends were cut back, 2 bases at V and 3 bases at J, with 14 bases in the middle. Germline V CDR1 and CDR2: KGHSH, LQKENI. This CDR3 is 15 amino acids long. The CDR3 loop reads CASSPAGQGNYEQYF. The CDR3 DNA sequence: TGTGCCAGCTCACCAGCGGGCCAGGGGAACTACGAGCAGTACTTC.

This clone was seen once. This chain joins TRBV10-3 and TRBJ2-3, with 9 bases fitting TRBD2. V was clipped by 11 bases and J by 5 bases; unmatched bases: 8. Per the germline V gene, CDR1 is ENHRY and CDR2 is SYGVKD. This CDR3 contains 13 residues. The CDR3 reads CAVTGLAKDTQYF. CDR3 nucleotides: TGTGCCGTCACTGGACTAGCGAAAGATACGCAGTATTTT.

The V and J genes are TRBV28 and TRBJ1-4, with a weak D call TRBD1 (6 bases). CDR3 length: 12 amino acids. V dropped 4 bases and J dropped 8 bases, with 8 bases sitting between them. Germline V gene data show CDR1 as MDHEN and CDR2 as SYDVKM. The CDR3 spells CASSWTAEKLFF. For the CDR3, the DNA is TGTGCCAGCAGTTGGACAGCCGAAAAACTGTTTTTT.